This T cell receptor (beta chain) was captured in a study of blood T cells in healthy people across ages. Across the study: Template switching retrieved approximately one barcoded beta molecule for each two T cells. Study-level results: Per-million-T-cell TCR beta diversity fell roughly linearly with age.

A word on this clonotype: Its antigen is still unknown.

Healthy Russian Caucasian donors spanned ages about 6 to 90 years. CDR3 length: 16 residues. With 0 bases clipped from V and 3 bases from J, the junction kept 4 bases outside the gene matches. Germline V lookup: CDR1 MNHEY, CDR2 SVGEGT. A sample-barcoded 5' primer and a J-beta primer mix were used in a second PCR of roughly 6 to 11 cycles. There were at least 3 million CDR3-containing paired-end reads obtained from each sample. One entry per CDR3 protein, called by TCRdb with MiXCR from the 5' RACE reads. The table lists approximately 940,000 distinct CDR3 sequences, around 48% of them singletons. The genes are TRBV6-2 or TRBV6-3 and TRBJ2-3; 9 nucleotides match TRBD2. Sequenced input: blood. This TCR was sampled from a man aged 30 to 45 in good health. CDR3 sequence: CASSYSLTSGTDTQYF. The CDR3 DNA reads TGTGCCAGCAGTTACTCCTTGACTAGCGGAACAGATACGCAGTATTTT.